These 9 T cell receptor beta chains were all obtained from the same sample, sequenced in a study of neurological immune-mediated disorders. TCRdb passed the 5' RACE reads through MiXCR, listing each CDR3 protein once. The sample lists 66,000 or so distinct CDR3 sequences; 3.4% were seen once. Sequenced: PBMCs. These TCRs come from a man in his forties with multiple sclerosis.

This clonotype was seen at least ten times. The chain carries TRBV20-1 and TRBJ2-5; no reliable D call. Trimming took 3 bases from V and 0 from J, leaving 11 bases between them. The germline V gene encodes CDR1 DFQATT and CDR2 SNEGSKA (reference sequence). This CDR3 is built from 14 residues. In DNA form, the CDR3 reads TGCAGTGCTAGGTTAGACAACCACCAAGAGACCCAGTACTTC. Translating it yields CSARLDNHQETQYF.

This clonotype was picked up many times. The rearrangement joins TRBV20-1 to TRBJ2-7; a weak D match, TRBD1 (6 bases). Trimming removed 0 bases at V and 3 bases at J, with 15 bases between. The CDR3 runs 15 residues. The V gene's germline CDR1 is DFQATT and CDR2 SNEGSKA (reference sequence). The CDR3 loop reads CSARDLAGANYEQYF. CDR3 sequence (DNA): TGCAGTGCTAGAGATCTCGCAGGGGCGAACTACGAGCAGTACTTC.

This clonotype was detected many times. This may be a read error, as it is one base from a much larger clone. The J gene is TRBJ2-7, the V gene TRBV4-1; tentative D call: TRBD1 (5 bases). The V gene's germline CDR1 is MGHRA and CDR2 YSYEKL. V lost 0 bases, J lost 4 bases, and 16 bases lay in between. This CDR3 contains 16 residues. CDR3 DNA: TGCGCCAGCAGCCAAGAATTGGGAAAGGGGTTGTACGAGCAGTACTTC. As protein: CASSQELGKGLYEQYF.

The sample holds many counts of this clonotype. At one end, the junction sequence differs from germline, possibly due to a read error. The chain links TRBV24-1 to TRBJ2-1, with a weak D call TRBD2 (6 bases). In germline, CDR1 is KGHDR, CDR2 SFDVKD. The CDR3 has 12 amino acids. Here the CDR3 reads CATSDAGTHPIF. In nucleotides, the CDR3 is TGTGCCACCAGTGACGCCGGGACTCACCCCATCTTC.

This clonotype was counted at least ten times. This chain uses TRBV5-1 with TRBJ1-2, with D unclear. The germline V gene encodes CDR1 SGHRS and CDR2 YFSETQ. The CDR3 runs 15 residues. V lost 2 bases to trimming and J lost 4 bases, with 15 bases between them. CDR3 coding DNA: TGCGCCAGCAGCTTTACAGACCAAAAGGGCTATGGCTACACCTTC. Its protein is CASSFTDQKGYGYTF.

This clonotype has ten or more counts. CDR3 residues: CSVTTGDTYEQYF. The DNA for the CDR3 is TGCAGCGTTACGACAGGGGATACCTACGAGCAGTACTTC. The chain combines TRBV29-1 with TRBJ2-7; the match to TRBD1 covers 8 bases. This CDR3 comprises 13 residues. The junction had 5 bases not matched to a gene; V was cut back by 5 bases and J by 2 bases. The germline V gene encodes CDR1 SQVTM and CDR2 ANQGSEA.

The sample holds many counts of this clonotype. The chain has TRBV20-1 and TRBJ1-1, with a possible D match to TRBD1 (5 bases). The CDR3 runs 17 residues. V shed 0 bases and J shed 1 base, with 18 bases lying between them. CDR1 and CDR2 (germline): DFQATT, SNEGSKA (reference sequence). DNA for the CDR3: TGCAGTGCTAGAGATAGAGGAGCCAGCACAGGGAACACTGAAGCTTTCTTT. It encodes CSARDRGASTGNTEAFF.

This clonotype occurred many times. This chain connects TRBV12-3 or TRBV12-4 to TRBJ1-2; D is uncertain. CDR3 length equals 11 residues. The ends were cut back, 2 bases at V and 8 bases at J, with 6 bases in the middle. Written as DNA, the CDR3 is TGTGCCAGCAGTTTATATCGAGGCTACACCTTC. Residues: CASSLYRGYTF.

With regard to this clonotype: The conserved final phenylalanine or tryptophan is absent from the CDR3, which likely points to a read error. The rearrangement links TRBV27 to TRBJ2-7; 11 bases agree with TRBD2. Germline loops: CDR1 MNHEY, CDR2 SMNVEV (reference sequence). The CDR3 has 17 amino acids. J was trimmed by 0 bases and V by 8 bases; bases with no gene match: 12. The chain's CDR3 is CASSQGIGLAGSYEQYI. As DNA, the CDR3 is TGTGCCAGCTCCCAAGGGATAGGACTAGCGGGCTCCTACGAGCAGTACATC.